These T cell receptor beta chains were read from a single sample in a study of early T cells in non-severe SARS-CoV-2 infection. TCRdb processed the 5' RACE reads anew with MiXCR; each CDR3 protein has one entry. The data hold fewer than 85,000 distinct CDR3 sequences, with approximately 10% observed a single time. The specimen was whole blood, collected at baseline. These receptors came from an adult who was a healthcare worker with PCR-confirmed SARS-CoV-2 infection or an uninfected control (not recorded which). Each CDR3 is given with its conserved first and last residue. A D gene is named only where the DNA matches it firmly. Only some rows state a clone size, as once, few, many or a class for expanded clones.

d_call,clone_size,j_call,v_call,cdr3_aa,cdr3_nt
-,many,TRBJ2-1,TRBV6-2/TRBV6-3,CASDYGGTTYNEQFF,TGTGCCAGCGACTATGGCGGGACAACGTACAATGAGCAGTTCTTC
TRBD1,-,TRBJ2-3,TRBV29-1,CSAEITGVNTQYF,TGCAGCGCCGAAATAACAGGGGTAAATACGCAGTATTTT
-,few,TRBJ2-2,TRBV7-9,CASSLALNTGELFF,TGTGCCAGCAGCTTAGCGCTCAACACCGGGGAGCTGTTTTTT
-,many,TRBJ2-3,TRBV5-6,CASSSTGGYTQYF,TGTGCCAGCAGCTCCACTGGGGGCTATACGCAGTATTTT
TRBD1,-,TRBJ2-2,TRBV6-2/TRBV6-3,CASSQTGGSNTVELFF,TGTGCCAGCAGCCAGACAGGGGGCTCGAACACCGTGGAGCTGTTTTTT
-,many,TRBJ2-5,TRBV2,CASNWVRETQYF,TGTGCCAGCAATTGGGTGAGAGAGACCCAGTACTTC
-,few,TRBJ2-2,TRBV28,CASSFRPGELFF,TGTGCCAGCAGTTTTCGCCCCGGGGAGCTGTTTTTT
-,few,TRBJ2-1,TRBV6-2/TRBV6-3,CASSPISSLSYNEQFF,TGTGCCAGCAGTCCTATTTCTTCTCTCTCCTACAATGAGCAGTTCTTC
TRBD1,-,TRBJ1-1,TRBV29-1,CSGYRGMNTEAFF,TGCAGCGGTTACAGGGGTATGAACACTGAAGCTTTCTTT
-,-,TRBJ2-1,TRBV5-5,CASSTRQENEPFF,TGTGCCAGCAGCACGCGACAGGAAAATGAGCCGTTCTTC
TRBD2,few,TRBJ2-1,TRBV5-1,CASSFVAFGGDNEQFF,TGCGCCAGCAGCTTCGTTGCATTTGGGGGGGACAATGAGCAGTTCTTC
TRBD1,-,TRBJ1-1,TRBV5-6,CASGTGTWNTEAFF,TGTGCCTCCGGGACAGGGACATGGAACACTGAAGCTTTCTTT
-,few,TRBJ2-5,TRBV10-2,CASVSGETQYF,TGCGCCAGCGTATCAGGGGAGACCCAGTACTTC
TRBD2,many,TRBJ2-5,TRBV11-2,CASSSPTSYQETQYF,TGTGCCAGCAGCTCCCCGACTAGCTACCAAGAGACCCAGTACTTC
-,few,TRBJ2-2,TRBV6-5,CASAPGDANTGELFF,TGTGCCAGCGCACCGGGGGACGCGAACACCGGGGAGCTGTTTTTT
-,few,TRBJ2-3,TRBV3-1,CASSQATLQYF,TGTGCCAGCAGCCAAGCTACTCTCCAGTATTTT
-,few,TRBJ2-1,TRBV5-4,CASSLEVAGYNEQFF,TGTGCCAGCAGCTTGGAGGTGGCGGGATACAATGAGCAGTTCTTC
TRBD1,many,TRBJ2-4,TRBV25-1,CASSRLQGVAKNIQYF,TGTGCCAGCAGCAGGCTACAGGGGGTAGCCAAAAACATTCAGTACTTC
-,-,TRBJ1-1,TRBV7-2,CASSLTVITEAFF,TGTGCCAGCAGCTTGACAGTTATCACTGAAGCTTTCTTT
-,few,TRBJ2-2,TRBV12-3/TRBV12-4,CASTRPGPHRELFF,TGTGCCAGCACCCGACCGGGTCCCCACCGGGAGCTGTTTTTT
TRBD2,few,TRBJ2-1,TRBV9,CASNLGGDYYNEQFF,TGTGCCAGCAACCTGGGAGGGGACTACTACAATGAGCAGTTCTTC
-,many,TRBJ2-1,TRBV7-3,CASSAGSYNEQFF,TGTGCCAGCAGCGCGGGGAGCTACAATGAGCAGTTCTTC
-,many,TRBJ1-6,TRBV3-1,CASSQETRVIGASPLHF,TGTGCCAGCAGCCAAGAAACACGGGTCATTGGGGCTTCACCCCTCCACTTT
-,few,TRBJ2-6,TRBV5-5,CASSFAGTDSGANVLTF,TGTGCCAGCAGCTTCGCCGGGACGGACTCTGGGGCCAACGTCCTGACTTTC
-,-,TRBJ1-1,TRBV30,CAWSALRNTEAFF,TGTGCCTGGAGCGCCCTCAGGAACACTGAAGCTTTCTTT
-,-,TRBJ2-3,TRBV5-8,CASSPRRGQGDTQYF,TGTGCCAGCAGCCCCCGCCGGGGGCAAGGAGATACGCAGTATTTT
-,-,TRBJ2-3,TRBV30,CAWIHGGDTQYF,TGTGCCTGGATCCACGGGGGAGATACGCAGTATTTT
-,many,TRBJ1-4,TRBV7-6,CASSLGPGVFGTTATNEKLFF,TGTGCCAGCAGCTTAGGCCCGGGTGTATTTGGGACGACTGCAACTAATGAAAAACTGTTTTTT